The 27 T cell receptor beta chains in this list originate from one sample, sequenced in a study of CD8 T cells in ankylosing spondylitis. TCRdb re-called the 5' RACE reads with MiXCR, one entry per CDR3 protein. Among roughly 180,000 distinct CDR3 sequences listed, 9.5% to 15% were seen once. Sequenced material: blood, either unsorted or a sorted T cell fraction (not recorded which). Source of these receptors: a male donor with ankylosing spondylitis or in good health (not recorded which).

The chain is built from TRBV7-4 and TRBJ2-7; 8 bases line up with TRBD1. The CDR3 spans 15 residues. Germline V CDR1 and CDR2: SGHVT, SQSDAQ. V lost 4 bases, J lost 0 bases, and 5 bases stayed unmatched. CDR3 sequence (DNA): TGTGCCAGCAGCTCTAGGGGACAGGACTCCTACGAGCAGTACTTC. This encodes CASSSRGQDSYEQYF.

The rearrangement uses TRBV12-3 or TRBV12-4 and TRBJ1-1; 7 bases are shared with TRBD1. The CDR3 runs to 15 residues. V was clipped by 3 bases and J by 4 bases; unmatched bases: 8. The CDR3 sequence: CASSLEGAGATEAFF. The CDR3 DNA reads TGTGCCAGCAGTTTGGAGGGGGCAGGGGCCACTGAAGCTTTCTTT.

This clonotype showed up many times. The chain carries TRBV29-1 and TRBJ2-2; 8 nucleotides agree with TRBD1. The CDR3 is made up of 13 amino acids. The germline CDR1 and CDR2 sequences are SQVTM and ANQGSEA. The V segment lost 5 bases and the J segment 3 bases; nucleotides outside the gene matches: 2. The CDR3 DNA is TGCAGCGTTCAGGGGGCTTACACCGGGGAGCTGTTTTTT. Its translation is CSVQGAYTGELFF.

This rearrangement joins TRBV6-2 or TRBV6-3 to TRBJ1-2, with 8 bases aligning to TRBD1. V shed 9 bases, J shed 5 bases, and the junction held 14 bases outside the gene matches. Germline CDR1 and CDR2: MNHEY and SVGEGT. CDR3 length: 15 amino acids. The CDR3 nucleotides read TGTGCCAGTTCCCTCAGATCAGGGGGCGGTTATGGCTACACCTTC. Its translation: CASSLRSGGGYGYTF.

The chain joins TRBV6-1 to TRBJ2-5; the match to TRBD2 covers 9 bases. Germline CDR1 reads MNHNS; CDR2 reads SASEGT. V lost 2 bases to trimming and J lost 5 bases; unmatched junction nucleotides: 6. The CDR3 runs 15 residues. Here the CDR3 DNA reads TGTGCCAGCAGTGAAATTAGCGGGAGTGATGAGACCCAGTACTTC. Its translation: CASSEISGSDETQYF.

This clonotype was recorded at least ten times. The chain uses TRBV3-1 and TRBJ2-3; 7 nucleotides agree with TRBD1. The ends lost 3 bases at V and 4 bases at J; junction bases unmatched: 4. The CDR3 runs to 14 residues. Germline assignment: CDR1 LGHDT and CDR2 YNNKEL (reference sequence). The CDR3 region is CASSHGQGADTQYF. The CDR3 DNA follows: TGTGCCAGCAGCCATGGGCAGGGGGCAGATACGCAGTATTTT.

The chain is built from TRBV6-4 and TRBJ2-1; 14 bases agree with TRBD2. The CDR3 sequence is 13 residues long. J was trimmed by 13 bases and V by 7 bases; bases with no gene match: 6. CDR1 and CDR2 from the germline V gene are MRHNA and SNTAGT. The CDR3 sequence: CASTGTSGSPQFF. As DNA, the CDR3 is TGTGCCAGCACTGGGACTAGCGGGAGCCCTCAGTTCTTC.

The chain uses TRBV7-8 and TRBJ2-1, with 8 bases that match TRBD2. Germline V gene data show CDR1 as SGHVS and CDR2 as FQNEAQ. Losses at the gene ends were 11 bases for V and 2 bases for J; bases not matched to a gene: 5. This CDR3 region has 13 residues. The CDR3 region has the DNA TGTGCCTGCCGGGGGGGGCCCTACAATGAGCAGTTCTTC. This translates into CACRGGPYNEQFF.

This clonotype was detected a few times. The V call is TRBV7-9, the J call TRBJ2-7; D is unclear. The CDR3 has 14 residues. Germline V lookup: CDR1 SEHNR, CDR2 FQNEAQ (reference sequence). Trimming pared 2 bases from V and 2 bases from J, leaving 10 bases between. As DNA, the CDR3 is TGTGCCAGCAGCTTATTTACAGCCGCCTACGAGCAGTACTTC. Translation: CASSLFTAAYEQYF.

This clonotype occurred once. The chain links TRBV5-6 to TRBJ2-5; TRBD2 matches at 10 bases. Per germline, CDR1 SGHDT and CDR2 YYEEEE. CDR3 length: 17 amino acids. The V segment lost 2 bases and the J segment 2 bases; nucleotides outside the gene matches: 9. The CDR3: CASSLISGGHLQETQYF. The CDR3 nucleotides are TGTGCCAGCAGCTTAATTAGCGGGGGGCACCTGCAAGAGACCCAGTACTTC.

This clonotype was seen only a few times. This chain joins TRBV5-1 and TRBJ2-5, with D unresolved. The CDR3 has 13 residues. The V end was cut by 0 bases, the J end by 5 bases, with 8 bases between. Germline V gives CDR1 SGHRS, CDR2 YFSETQ. The CDR3 spells CASSLVAEETQYF. The CDR3 DNA is TGCGCCAGCAGCTTGGTAGCCGAGGAGACCCAGTACTTC.

This clonotype was counted many times. The chain links TRBV6-1 to TRBJ2-6; D not certain. V was pared by 3 bases and J by 0 bases, with 6 bases between. The CDR3 covers 15 residues. CDR1 MNHNS and CDR2 SASEGT come from the germline V gene. For the CDR3, the DNA is TGTGCCAGCAGTGACGCCGTCTCTGGGGCCAACGTCCTGACTTTC. Translation gives CASSDAVSGANVLTF.

The rearrangement joins TRBV5-1 to TRBJ1-6; D is uncertain. CDR3 length: 15 residues. Trimming stripped 0 bases from V and 6 bases from J, with 10 bases between. The germline CDR1 and CDR2 sequences are SGHRS and YFSETQ. The CDR3: CASSLDPGVNSPLHF. The CDR3 DNA is TGCGCCAGCAGCTTGGATCCGGGAGTTAATTCACCCCTCCACTTT.

V gene TRBV24-1 combines with J gene TRBJ2-4; possible D gene TRBD1, 6 bases. There are 14 residues in the CDR3. CDR1 is KGHDR and CDR2 is SFDVKD in the germline V gene. V was cut by 9 bases and J by 0 bases, with 11 bases left in between. The CDR3 DNA is TGTGCCACCCCGACAGGTCAAGCCAAAAACATTCAGTACTTC. It encodes CATPTGQAKNIQYF.

This clonotype was recorded a few times. The V gene is TRBV7-9, the J gene TRBJ1-1; D remains unclear. This CDR3 is built from 12 residues. The germline V gene encodes CDR1 SEHNR and CDR2 FQNEAQ (reference sequence). The V end was cut by 4 bases, the J end by 10 bases, with 13 bases between. The CDR3: CASSSGPAGAFF. The DNA of the CDR3 is TGTGCCAGCAGCTCCGGACCCGCGGGAGCTTTCTTT.

This clonotype occurred a few times. The chain employs TRBV6-2 or TRBV6-3 and TRBJ2-6, with 9 bases identical to TRBD2. Germline V lookup: CDR1 MNHEY, CDR2 SVGEGT. After removal of 4 bases from V and 0 bases from J, the junction contained 13 bases not matched to a gene. This CDR3 has 20 amino acids. The CDR3 loop is CASSSSWTSVRSSGANVLTF. The CDR3 DNA reads TGTGCCAGCAGTTCCTCATGGACTAGCGTTAGAAGCTCTGGGGCCAACGTCCTGACTTTC.

This clonotype was observed a few times. The rearrangement joins TRBV7-9 to TRBJ2-7; TRBD1 matches at 10 bases. The CDR3 spans 14 residues. V shed 5 bases, J shed 4 bases, and the junction held 5 bases outside the gene matches. Germline V gene data show CDR1 as SEHNR and CDR2 as FQNEAQ (reference sequence). The CDR3 spells CASSTGQGDYEQYF. The CDR3 DNA follows: TGTGCCAGCAGCACCGGACAGGGGGATTACGAGCAGTACTTC.

J is TRBJ2-5 and V is TRBV20-1, with a tentative D call TRBD2 (6 bases). This CDR3 comprises 17 residues. Trimming removed 3 bases at V and 7 bases at J, with 27 bases between. In germline, CDR1 is DFQATT, CDR2 SNEGSKA (reference sequence). CDR3: CSASPQRAGRLRGTQYF. The CDR3 DNA follows: TGCAGTGCTAGTCCCCAGCGGGCAGGGAGGTTGAGGGGGACCCAGTACTTC.

There are a few counts of this clonotype. The V call is TRBV25-1, the J call TRBJ2-1; TRBD2 is a possible D gene (5 bases). The CDR3 length is 13 residues. Germline values: CDR1 MGHDK, CDR2 SYGVNS. The V end was cut by 8 bases, the J end by 2 bases, with 10 bases between. The CDR3 sequence: CASHGVTYNEQFF. As DNA, the CDR3 is TGTGCCAGCCACGGGGTTACCTACAATGAGCAGTTCTTC.

The V and J genes are TRBV7-6 and TRBJ2-1; D is unclear. Per germline, CDR1 SGHVS and CDR2 FNYEAQ. Deletions cut 5 bases from V and 6 bases from J, with 11 bases between. This CDR3 is 13 amino acids long. In DNA form, the CDR3 reads TGTGCCAGCAGCCCGGGTCACATCAATGAGCAGTTCTTC. Translating it yields CASSPGHINEQFF.

CDR3 residues: CASSLDWAGPADTQYF. The CDR3 DNA reads as TGTGCCAGCAGCTTAGATTGGGCGGGCCCGGCAGATACGCAGTATTTT. This chain joins TRBV11-2 and TRBJ2-3, with D possibly TRBD2 on 5 matching bases. V was pared by 0 bases and J by 4 bases, with 14 bases between. Germline CDR1 is SGHAT and CDR2 is FQNNGV. The CDR3 is made up of 16 amino acids.

This clonotype was counted between two and nine times. The gene calls are TRBV3-1 and TRBJ1-2; 8 nucleotides align to TRBD1. Germline CDR1 and CDR2: LGHDT and YNNKEL (reference sequence). The CDR3 has 15 residues. Trimming removed 0 bases from V and 8 bases from J; junction bases left unmatched: 8. This CDR3 reads CASSQEWDRPGGYTF. CDR3 nucleotide sequence: TGTGCCAGCAGCCAAGAGTGGGACAGGCCCGGAGGCTACACCTTC.

The CDR3 nucleotides read TGTGCCAGCAGCCGGACGGTGCAAACTAATGAAAAACTGTTTTTT. Translation: CASSRTVQTNEKLFF. This chain links TRBV14 with TRBJ1-4; unclear D gene. The CDR3 is 15 residues long. The V and J ends lost 4 bases and 1 base respectively, with 10 bases between them. The germline gives CDR1 SGHDN, CDR2 FVKESK. The full variable domain, its missing parts supplied by reference TRBV14 and TRBJ1-4, is EAGVTQFPSHSVIEKGQTVTLRCDPISGHDNLYWYRRVMGKEIKFLLHFVKESKQDESGMPNNRFLAERTGGTYSTLKVQPAELEDSGVYFCASSRTVQTNEKLFFGSGTQLSVL.

This clonotype turned up a few times. J is TRBJ1-2 and V is TRBV29-1; no clear D gene. V shed 0 bases and J shed 8 bases, with 7 bases lying between them. The CDR3 consists of 11 residues. The germline gives CDR1 SQVTM, CDR2 ANQGSEA. CDR3 sequence reads: CSVEDLGGYTF. The DNA for the CDR3 is TGCAGCGTTGAAGATTTGGGGGGCTACACCTTC.

The chain carries TRBV7-2 and TRBJ2-7, with D perhaps TRBD2 (5 bases). The CDR3 runs 14 residues. V was cut by 7 bases and J by 0 bases, with 13 bases left in between. Germline CDR1 reads SGHTA; CDR2 reads FQGNSA. The DNA for the CDR3 is TGTGCCAGCACCTTTGCGGGCAGCTCCTACGAGCAGTACTTC. It specifies CASTFAGSSYEQYF.

The chain carries TRBV29-1 and TRBJ1-1, with D perhaps matching TRBD1 (5 bases). The CDR3 totals 13 residues. The germline V and J ends were trimmed by 4 bases and 1 base, with 10 bases remaining between them. From germline, CDR1 is SQVTM and CDR2 ANQGSEA. CDR3 coding DNA: TGCAGCGTTGGAGACAGCCAGAACACTGAAGCTTTCTTT. It codes for CSVGDSQNTEAFF.

The gene calls are TRBV6-1 and TRBJ2-7, with D tentatively TRBD2 (5 bases). This CDR3 has 13 amino acids. V was clipped by 6 bases and J by 2 bases, with 11 bases between them. Germline CDR1 is MNHNS and CDR2 is SASEGT. The CDR3 protein is CASRDGLAYEQYF. CDR3 DNA sequence: TGTGCCAGCAGAGACGGACTTGCCTACGAGCAGTACTTC.